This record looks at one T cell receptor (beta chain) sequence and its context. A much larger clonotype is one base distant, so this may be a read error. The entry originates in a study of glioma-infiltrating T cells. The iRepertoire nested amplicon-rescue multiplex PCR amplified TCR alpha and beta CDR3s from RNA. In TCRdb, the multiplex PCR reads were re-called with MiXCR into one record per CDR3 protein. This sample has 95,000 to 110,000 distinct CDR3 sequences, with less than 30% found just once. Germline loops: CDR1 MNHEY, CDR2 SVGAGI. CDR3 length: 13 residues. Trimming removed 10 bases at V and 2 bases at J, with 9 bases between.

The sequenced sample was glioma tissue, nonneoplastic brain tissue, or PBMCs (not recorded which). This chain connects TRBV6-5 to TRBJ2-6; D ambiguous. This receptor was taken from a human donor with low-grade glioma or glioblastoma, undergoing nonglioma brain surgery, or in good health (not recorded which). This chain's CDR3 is CATTYPGANVLTF. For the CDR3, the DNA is TGTGCCACCACCTACCCTGGGGCCAACGTCCTGACTTTC.